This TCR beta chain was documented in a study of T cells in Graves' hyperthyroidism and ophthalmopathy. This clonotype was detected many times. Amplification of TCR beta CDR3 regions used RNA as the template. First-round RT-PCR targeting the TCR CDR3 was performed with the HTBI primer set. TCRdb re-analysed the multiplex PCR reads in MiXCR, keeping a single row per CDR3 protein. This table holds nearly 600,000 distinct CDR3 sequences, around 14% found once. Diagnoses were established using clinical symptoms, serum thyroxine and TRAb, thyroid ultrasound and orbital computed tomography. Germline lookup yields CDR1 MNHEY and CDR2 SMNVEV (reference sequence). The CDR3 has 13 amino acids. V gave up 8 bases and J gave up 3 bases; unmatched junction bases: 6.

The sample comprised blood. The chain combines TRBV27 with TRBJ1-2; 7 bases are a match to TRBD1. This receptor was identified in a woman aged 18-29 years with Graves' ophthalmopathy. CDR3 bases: TGTGCCAGCGCCGGGGACAGCTACTATGGCTACACCTTC. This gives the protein CASAGDSYYGYTF.